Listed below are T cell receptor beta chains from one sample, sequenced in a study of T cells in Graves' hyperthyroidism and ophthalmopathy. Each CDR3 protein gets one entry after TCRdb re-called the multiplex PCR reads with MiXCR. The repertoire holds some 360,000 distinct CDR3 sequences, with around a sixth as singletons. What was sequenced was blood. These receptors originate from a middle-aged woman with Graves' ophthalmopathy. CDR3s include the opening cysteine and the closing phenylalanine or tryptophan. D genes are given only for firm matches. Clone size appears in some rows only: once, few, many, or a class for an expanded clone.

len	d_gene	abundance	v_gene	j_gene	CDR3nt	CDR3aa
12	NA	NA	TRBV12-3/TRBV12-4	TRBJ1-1	TGTGCCAGCAGCCAGGTCGTAAGGAAAGCTTTCTTT	CASSQVVRKAFF
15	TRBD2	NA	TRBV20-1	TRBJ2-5	TGCAGTGCTAGAACACTAGCGGGGCGCCAAGAGACCCAGTACTTC	CSARTLAGRQETQYF
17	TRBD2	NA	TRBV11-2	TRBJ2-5	TGTGCCAGCAGCTCCACCGGACTAGCGGGGGTCGGGGAGACCCAGTACTTC	CASSSTGLAGVGETQYF
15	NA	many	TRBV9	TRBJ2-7	TGTGCCAGCAGCGTAGGGGGCGGGGGCCCTTACGAGCAGTACTTC	CASSVGGGGPYEQYF
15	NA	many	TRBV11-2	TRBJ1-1	TGTGCCAGCAGCTTAATCTTCTGGGACGCCGTTGAAGCTTTCTTT	CASSLIFWDAVEAFF
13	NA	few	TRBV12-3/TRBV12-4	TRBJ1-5	TGTGCCAGCAGTTTGCAAGACACGCAGCCCCAGCATTTT	CASSLQDTQPQHF
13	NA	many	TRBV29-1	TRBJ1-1	TGCAGCGTTGAAGACGTAGTGAACACTGAAGCTTTCTTT	CSVEDVVNTEAFF
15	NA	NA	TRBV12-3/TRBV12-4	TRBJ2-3	TGTGCCAGCAGTGAAACAGGAGGCCCTTGGGATACGCAGTATTTT	CASSETGGPWDTQYF
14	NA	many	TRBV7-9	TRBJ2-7	TGTGCCAGCAGCTTCCCAGGGGAGGCCTACGAGCAGTACTTC	CASSFPGEAYEQYF
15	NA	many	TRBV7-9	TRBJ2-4	TGTGCCAGCAGTCCCATTAGGGGGAATAACTACATTCAGTACTTC	CASSPIRGNNYIQYF
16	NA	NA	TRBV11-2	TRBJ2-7	TGTGCCAGCAGCCTCACGACAGGCAGCGCGAGAGGCGAGCAGTACTTC	CASSLTTGSARGEQYF
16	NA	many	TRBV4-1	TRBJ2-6	TGCGCCAGCACCCGACAGGAGCTTTTTGGGGCCAACGTCCTGACTTTC	CASTRQELFGANVLTF
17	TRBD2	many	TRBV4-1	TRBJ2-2	TGCGCCAGCAGCCAAGTTTTTAAGCGGGAGGGCCCCGGGGAGCTGTTTTTT	CASSQVFKREGPGELFF
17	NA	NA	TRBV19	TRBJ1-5	TGTGCCAGTAGTCGGGTGGTGGGTGGGGGAGGCAATCAGCCCCAGCATTTT	CASSRVVGGGGNQPQHF
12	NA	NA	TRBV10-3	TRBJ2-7	TGTGCCATCAGGACAGGGAGGTACGAGCAGTACTTC	CAIRTGRYEQYF
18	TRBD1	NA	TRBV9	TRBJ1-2	TGTGCCAGCAGCGCAGAGGCCAGAAACAGGGGGCGTCAGGGGGGCTACACCTTC	CASSAEARNRGRQGGYTF
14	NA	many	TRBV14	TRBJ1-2	TGTGCCAGCAGCCAATTCGGACGGTTCTATGGCTACACCTTC	CASSQFGRFYGYTF